This TCR beta chain is drawn from a study of human T cells and chemical hapten exposure (dated by TCRdb to the early 2020s). Regarding the research as a whole: For sensitization, 2% DPC in acetone was applied to a 2 cm by 2 cm area of upper inner arm skin. Weekly therapeutic DPC doses were additionally applied to the scalp of patients throughout the roughly 25-week study period. Patch testing was performed on the upper back with Finn chambers containing 0.01% DPC, and the patch tests were scored after 6 days according to International Contact Dermatitis Research Group standards. The mostly female patient cohort included alopecia areata with under or over 50% scalp involvement, alopecia totalis and alopecia universalis. The libraries were sequenced as a pool, and the TCR yield per sample differed mostly because of small variations in library volumes within the pool. In alopecia patients, the study followed how the peripheral blood TCR repertoire changed in vivo over primary and secondary sensitization to diphenylcyclopropenone (DPC), a hapten. Blood was sampled from patients pre-sensitization (week 0) and at 2, 6 and about 24 weeks after DPC sensitization. Twenty-nine alopecia patients gave blood for TCR sequencing at one to four time points (pre-sensitization, 2, 6 and 24 weeks). Overall study outcomes, separate from this receptor: A positive correlation was found between the number of PT1 expanded TCRs and patch test score, with significance reached at thresholds 8, 16 and 32 but not 4. Compared with pre-sensitization or healthy control sets, expanded TCRs formed significantly more large CDR3 similarity clusters, which is consistent with antigen-driven responses. The number of TCRs above 1 in 1000 frequency did not change with DPC sensitization; there was no evidence of global repertoire structure alterations. After repeated subsampling, the strength of the expansion versus patch-test correlation and the threshold at which it became significant changed. Because all patients had alopecia, a presumed autoimmune disease, the immune response of the patients might differ from that of healthy individuals.

Libraries were constructed by RACE. Sequencing relied on a NextSeq 500. During library preparation, unique molecular identifiers were attached to individual cDNA molecules so that TCRs could be counted quantitatively and reproducibly. From each blood RNA sample, both TCR alpha and TCR beta chains were sequenced. Concerning the study's data processing: Samples had a median of roughly 99,000 TCRs, with a range from 23,224 to 690,600. V, J and CDR3 annotation of the TCR reads was carried out using the Decombinator software suite. For PS versus PT1 abundance plots, all samples were subsampled to the same number of TCRs (28,000). Expanded TCRs were defined as absent before sensitization and observed at least eight times at the 2-week time point. Using fastp trimming at Q25 and MiXCR clonotype assembly, TCRdb reanalyzed the public sequencing data and kept in-frame beta chains. Every CDR3 protein is listed once, alongside the most common genes and DNA of its rows. Clone size and V and J calls follow TCRdb, not the original study. For this sample there are a few hundred thousand distinct CDR3 sequences; nearly 6.5% appear just once. The ten biggest clones cover about 6% of the sample.

With respect to this clonotype: Its antigen is still unknown. No base quality values were provided; no much bigger clone lies one nucleotide off.

In the germline V gene (reference sequence), CDR1 corresponds to SGHKS and CDR2 to YYEKEE. The CDR3, cysteine through phenylalanine, is 17 amino acids long. Of the read, only the CDR3 DNA is kept; its 51 bases are in frame from base 1. The V end loses 4 bases and the J end loses 0 bases, and a stretch of 18 bases separates them. In light of the paper, this sample's time point label describes: patch test 2, 6 weeks after DPC sensitization. Explained via the paper, the treatment or condition label denotes: therapeutic diphenylcyclopropenone sensitization with weekly scalp DPC. At each patch-test visit, blood was drawn before the patch test was applied. Patients were eligible if aged 18 to 70, diagnosed with alopecia and judged suitable for DPC therapy, and pregnant patients were excluded. Total RNA was isolated from unfractionated whole blood collected in Tempus Blood RNA tubes.

The chain links TRBV5-5 with TRBJ2-3; the D gene could be TRBD1 or TRBD2, each one agreeing over 5 bases. The material was whole blood, obtained in connection with sensitization to the hapten diphenylcyclopropenone (DPC). The origin of this receptor is a woman between 18 and 29 years old with alopecia areata. Some clones in this sample may be carry-over from other donors' samples. The CDR3 amino acid sequence is: CASSLRNRRDSTDTQYF. The nucleotide sequence reads as follows: TGTGCCAGCAGCCTACGCAACAGAAGGGACAGCACAGATACGCAGTATTTT.